This T cell receptor (beta chain) was found in a study of blood T cells in healthy people across ages. This clonotype was counted once. Its matching antigen is unknown. Through a sample-barcoded 5' primer and a J-beta primer mix, a second PCR was run for roughly 7 to 12 cycles. MiXCR, run by TCRdb on the 5' RACE reads, gives a single entry per CDR3 protein. The sample carries roughly 680,000 distinct CDR3 sequences, roughly 50% recorded once. Study-wide results and caveats: A roughly linear fall in TCR beta diversity per million T cells was seen with increasing age.

Germline loops: CDR1 SGHTA, CDR2 FQGTGA. The CDR3 length is 16 residues. Trimming stripped 5 bases from V and 2 bases from J, with 17 bases between. This rearrangement joins TRBV7-3 to TRBJ2-3, with D perhaps given as TRBD1 or TRBD2 (5 bases each). Specimen: blood. This clonotype was obtained from a woman aged 60-75 years in good health. The CDR3 nucleotides read TGTGCCAGCAGCCACCCCTCGGGGCGGCTCACAGATACGCAGTATTTT. Its translation: CASSHPSGRLTDTQYF. Looking up the rest from reference TRBV7-3 and TRBJ2-3 gives the full variable domain: GAGVSQTPSNKVTEKGKYVELRCDPISGHTALYWYRQSLGQGPEFLIYFQGTGAADDSGLPNDRFFAVRPEGSVSTLKIQRTERGDSAVYLCASSHPSGRLTDTQYFGPGTRLTVL.